Detailed here is one TCR beta chain. RNA, at roughly 0.5 to 1 ug, was reverse transcribed with random hexamers. TCRdb re-derived calls from the immunoSEQ multiplex PCR reads in MiXCR, one entry per CDR3 protein. The table includes more than 65,000 distinct CDR3 sequences, just under 95% detected once. The data derive from a study of CD8 T cells in Susac syndrome. CDR1 SNHLY and CDR2 FYNNEI come from the germline V gene. After removal of 1 base from V and 3 bases from J, the junction contained 2 bases not matched to a gene. This CDR3 region has 14 residues. This clonotype was sampled from a human donor in good health. Sequencing used CD8+ T cells from PBMCs. The J gene is TRBJ2-7, the V gene TRBV2, with 8 bases aligning to TRBD2. Here the CDR3 reads CASSEGLAGYEQYV. In nucleotides, the CDR3 is TGTGCCAGCAGTGAAGGTCTAGCGGGCTACGAGCAGTACGTC.